Described below is a single T cell receptor beta chain sequence and its context. Its matching antigen is unknown. The data originate from a study of beta chain features in type 1 diabetes. General study findings and limits: Patients' naive, central memory and Treg TCRB repertoires seemed closer to one another than those of healthy donors. Within each of all four CD4+ subsets, Type 1 diabetes patients had TCRB CDR3s that were moderately but significantly shorter.

The authors sorted CD4+ naive, central memory, regulatory and stem cell-like memory cells via CD45RO/CCR7/CD25/CD127/CD95/CD27. CDR3 length equals 15 residues. Germline V lookup: CDR1 SGHRS, CDR2 YFSETQ. V shed 2 bases, J shed 4 bases, and the junction held 5 bases outside the gene matches. As every portion of the isolated RNA was reverse transcribed, the sequencing read expressed TCRB transcripts. Method: immunoSEQ multiplex PCR; TCRdb's copy keeps in-frame clones and lacks some. The sample holds more than 300,000 clones; more than 12% are singletons and the top ten take under 0.02%. Source material: naive CD4+ T cells from blood. This sequence originates from a woman aged 18-29 years in good health. V usage is TRBV5-1 and J usage is TRBJ2-1; TRBD2 aligns across 8 bases. DNA for the CDR3: TGCGCCAGCAGCTTTGCGGGACTAGAATACAATGAGCAGTTCTTC. Translated, it gives CASSFAGLEYNEQFF.